This TCR beta chain originates from a study of cytomegalovirus exposure and HLA in healthy donors. The wider study: Assignment to the Caucasian-associated ancestry cluster applied to more than 75% of the approximately 360 genotyped donors.

Germline loops: CDR1 LNHDA, CDR2 SQIVND (reference sequence). V was clipped by 4 bases and J by 5 bases; unmatched bases: 5. The CDR3 contains 15 residues. Findings and caveats of the study: Later analysis identified several of the most significant clusters that appeared linked to common viral pathogens.

Concerning this clone: Antigen unknown.

The PCR had 60 Vbeta and 13 Jbeta primers. Sequenced by immunoSEQ multiplex PCR; TCRdb stores in-frame clones only, minus some. The data show over 200,000 clones, 82% seen once. This clonotype was sampled from a woman aged 40 to 50 in good health and CMV-seropositive. Sequencing was performed on PBMCs. The chain uses TRBV19 and TRBJ1-1; 12 bases match TRBD1. The CDR3 DNA is TGTGCCAGTAGTACGGGACAGGGGGCGCGGACTGAAGCTTTCTTT. This codes for CASSTGQGARTEAFF.